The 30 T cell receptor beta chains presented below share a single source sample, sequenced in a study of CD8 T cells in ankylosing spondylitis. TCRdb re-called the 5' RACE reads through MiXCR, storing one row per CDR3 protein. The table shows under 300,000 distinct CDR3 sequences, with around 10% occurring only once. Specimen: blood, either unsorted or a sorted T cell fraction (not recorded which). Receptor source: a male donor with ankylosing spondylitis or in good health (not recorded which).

DNA of the CDR3: TGTGCCAGCAGCCCCGTAACCCCTCTCAAGGGGAATGAGCAGTTCTTC. It translates to CASSPVTPLKGNEQFF. This chain connects TRBV7-9 to TRBJ2-1; a weak D match, TRBD1 (5 bases). CDR3 length equals 16 residues. Germline V CDR1 and CDR2: SEHNR, FQNEAQ (reference sequence). Trimming left V 5 bases short and J 7 bases short, with 21 bases between.

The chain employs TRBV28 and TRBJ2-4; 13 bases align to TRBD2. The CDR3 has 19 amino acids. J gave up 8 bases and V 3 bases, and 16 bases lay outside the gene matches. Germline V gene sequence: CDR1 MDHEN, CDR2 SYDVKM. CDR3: CASSLLNQGTSGKRDIQYF. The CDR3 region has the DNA TGTGCCAGCAGTTTGCTTAACCAGGGGACTAGCGGGAAGAGGGACATTCAGTACTTC.

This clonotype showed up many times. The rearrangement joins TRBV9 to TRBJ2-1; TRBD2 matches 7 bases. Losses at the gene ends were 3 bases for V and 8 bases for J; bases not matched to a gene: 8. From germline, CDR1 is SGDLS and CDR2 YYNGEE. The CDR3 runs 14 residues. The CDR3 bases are TGTGCCAGCAGCGAGTGGGGAAGCGGGGATGAGCAGTTCTTC. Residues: CASSEWGSGDEQFF.

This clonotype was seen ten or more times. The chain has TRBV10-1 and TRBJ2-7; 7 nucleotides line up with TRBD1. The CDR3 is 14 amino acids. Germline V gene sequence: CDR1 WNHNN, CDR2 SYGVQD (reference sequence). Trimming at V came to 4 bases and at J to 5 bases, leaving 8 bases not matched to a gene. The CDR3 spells CASSGTQGWNEQYF. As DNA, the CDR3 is TGCGCCAGCAGTGGAACACAGGGGTGGAACGAGCAGTACTTC.

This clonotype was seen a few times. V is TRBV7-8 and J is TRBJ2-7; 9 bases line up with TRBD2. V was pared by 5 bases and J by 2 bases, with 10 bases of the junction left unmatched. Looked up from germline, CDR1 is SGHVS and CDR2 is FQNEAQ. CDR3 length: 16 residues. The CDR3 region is CASSPGGGGRAYEQYF. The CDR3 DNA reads TGTGCCAGCAGCCCTGGCGGGGGCGGGAGGGCCTACGAGCAGTACTTC.

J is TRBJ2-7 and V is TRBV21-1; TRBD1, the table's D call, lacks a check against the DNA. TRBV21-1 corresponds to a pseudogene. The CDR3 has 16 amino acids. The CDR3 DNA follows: TGTGCCAGCAGCAAAGGGGGGACGGGGCTCTCCTACGAGCAGTACTTC. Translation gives CASSKGGTGLSYEQYF.

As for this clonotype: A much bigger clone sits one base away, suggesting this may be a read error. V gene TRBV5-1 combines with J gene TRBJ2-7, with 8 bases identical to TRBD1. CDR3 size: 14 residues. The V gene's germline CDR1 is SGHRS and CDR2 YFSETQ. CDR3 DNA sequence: TGCGCCAGCAGCCATGACAGGGGTGCCTACGAGCGGTACTTC. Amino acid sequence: CASSHDRGAYERYF.

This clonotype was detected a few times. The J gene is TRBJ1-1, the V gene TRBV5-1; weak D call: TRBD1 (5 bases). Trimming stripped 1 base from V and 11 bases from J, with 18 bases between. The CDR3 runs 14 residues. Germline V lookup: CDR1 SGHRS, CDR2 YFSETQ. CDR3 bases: TGCGCCAGCAGCTTGACCGTTCAGGGAAATCTCGCTTTCTTT. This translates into CASSLTVQGNLAFF.

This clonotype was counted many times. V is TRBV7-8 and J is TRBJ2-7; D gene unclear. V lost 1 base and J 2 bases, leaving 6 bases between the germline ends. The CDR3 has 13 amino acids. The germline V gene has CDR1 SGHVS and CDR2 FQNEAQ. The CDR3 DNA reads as TGTGCCAGCAGCTTAGGGTCAGCCTACGAGCAGTACTTC. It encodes CASSLGSAYEQYF.

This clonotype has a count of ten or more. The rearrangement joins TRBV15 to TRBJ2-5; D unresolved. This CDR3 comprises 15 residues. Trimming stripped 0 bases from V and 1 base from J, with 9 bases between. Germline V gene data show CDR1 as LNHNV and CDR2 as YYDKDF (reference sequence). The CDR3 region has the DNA TGTGCCACCAGCAGAGAGATTGGGATCCAAGAGACCCAGTACTTC. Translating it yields CATSREIGIQETQYF.

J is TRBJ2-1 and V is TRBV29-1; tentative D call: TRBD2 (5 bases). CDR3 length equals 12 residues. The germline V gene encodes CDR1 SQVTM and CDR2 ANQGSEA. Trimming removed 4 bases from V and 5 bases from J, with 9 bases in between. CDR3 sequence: CSVGSGNNEQFF. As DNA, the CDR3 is TGCAGCGTTGGATCGGGGAACAATGAGCAGTTCTTC.

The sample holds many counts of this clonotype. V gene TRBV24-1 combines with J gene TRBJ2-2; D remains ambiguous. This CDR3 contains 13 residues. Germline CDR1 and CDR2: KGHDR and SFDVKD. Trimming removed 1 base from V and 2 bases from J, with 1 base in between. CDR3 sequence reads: CATSDFNTGELFF. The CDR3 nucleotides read TGTGCCACCAGTGATTTTAACACCGGGGAGCTGTTTTTT.

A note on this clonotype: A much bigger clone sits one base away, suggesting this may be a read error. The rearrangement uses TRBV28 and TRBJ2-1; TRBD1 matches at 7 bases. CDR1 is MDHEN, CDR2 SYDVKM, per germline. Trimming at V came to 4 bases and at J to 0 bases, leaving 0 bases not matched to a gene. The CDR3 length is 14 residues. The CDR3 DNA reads TGTGCCAGCAGTTACAGGGGCTCCTACAATGAGCAGTTCTTC. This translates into CASSYRGSYNEQFF. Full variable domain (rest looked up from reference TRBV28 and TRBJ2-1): DVKVTQSSRYLVKRTGEKVFLECVQDMDHENMFWYRQDPGLGLRLIYFSYDVKMKEKGDIPEGYSVSREKKERFSLILESASTNQTSMYLCASSYRGSYNEQFFGPGTRLTVL.

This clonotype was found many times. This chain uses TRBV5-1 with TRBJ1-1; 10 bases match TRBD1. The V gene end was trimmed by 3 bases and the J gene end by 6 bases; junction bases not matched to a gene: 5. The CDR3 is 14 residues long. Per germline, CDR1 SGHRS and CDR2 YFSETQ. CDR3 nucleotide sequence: TGCGCCAGCAGCTCGACAGGGGGCTTGGCTGAAGCTTTCTTT. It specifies CASSSTGGLAEAFF.

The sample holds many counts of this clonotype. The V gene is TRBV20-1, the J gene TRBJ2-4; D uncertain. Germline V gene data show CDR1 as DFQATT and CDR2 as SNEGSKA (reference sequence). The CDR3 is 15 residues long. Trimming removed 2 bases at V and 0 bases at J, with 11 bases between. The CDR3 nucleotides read TGCAGTGCTAGACCGACTGCAATAGCCAAAAACATTCAGTACTTC. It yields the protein CSARPTAIAKNIQYF.

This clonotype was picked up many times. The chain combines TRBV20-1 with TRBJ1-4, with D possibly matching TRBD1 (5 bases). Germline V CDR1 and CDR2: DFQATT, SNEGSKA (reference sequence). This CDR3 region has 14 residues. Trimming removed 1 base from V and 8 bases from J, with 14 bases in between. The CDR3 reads CSARADREVEKLFF. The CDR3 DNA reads TGCAGTGCTAGAGCTGACAGAGAAGTCGAAAAACTGTTTTTT.

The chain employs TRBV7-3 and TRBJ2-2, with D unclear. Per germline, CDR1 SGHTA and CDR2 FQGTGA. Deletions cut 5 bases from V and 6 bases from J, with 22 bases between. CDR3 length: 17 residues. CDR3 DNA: TGTGCCAGCAGCCAAAGAGTAAGGATGGATGCACCCGGGGAGCTGTTTTTT. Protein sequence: CASSQRVRMDAPGELFF.

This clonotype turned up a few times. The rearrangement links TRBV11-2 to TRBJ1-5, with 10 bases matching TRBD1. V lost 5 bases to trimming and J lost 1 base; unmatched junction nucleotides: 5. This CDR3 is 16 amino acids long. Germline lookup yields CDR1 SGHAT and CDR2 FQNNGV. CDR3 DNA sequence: TGTGCCAGCAGCCAACCGGGACAGGGGAGCAATCAGCCCCAGCATTTT. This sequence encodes CASSQPGQGSNQPQHF.

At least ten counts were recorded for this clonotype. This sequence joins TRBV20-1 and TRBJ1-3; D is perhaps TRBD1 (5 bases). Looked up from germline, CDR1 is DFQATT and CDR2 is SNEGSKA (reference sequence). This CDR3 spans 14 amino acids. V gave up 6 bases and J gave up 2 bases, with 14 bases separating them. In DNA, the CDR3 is TGCAGTGCCATGGCCAGGGTACCTGGAAACACCATATATTTT. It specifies CSAMARVPGNTIYF.

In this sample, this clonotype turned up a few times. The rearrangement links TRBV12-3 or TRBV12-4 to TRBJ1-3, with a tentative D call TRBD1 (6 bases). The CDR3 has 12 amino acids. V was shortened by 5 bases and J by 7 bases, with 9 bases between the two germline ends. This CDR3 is CASSKRGNTIYF. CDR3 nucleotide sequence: TGTGCCAGCAGTAAGAGGGGGAACACCATATATTTT.

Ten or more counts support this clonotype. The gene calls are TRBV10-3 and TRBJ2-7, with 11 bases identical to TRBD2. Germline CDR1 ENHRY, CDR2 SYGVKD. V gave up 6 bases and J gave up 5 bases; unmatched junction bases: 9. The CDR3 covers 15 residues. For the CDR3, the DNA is TGTGCCATCAGACCCGGGACTAGCGGTCTCAACGAGCAGTACTTC. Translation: CAIRPGTSGLNEQYF.

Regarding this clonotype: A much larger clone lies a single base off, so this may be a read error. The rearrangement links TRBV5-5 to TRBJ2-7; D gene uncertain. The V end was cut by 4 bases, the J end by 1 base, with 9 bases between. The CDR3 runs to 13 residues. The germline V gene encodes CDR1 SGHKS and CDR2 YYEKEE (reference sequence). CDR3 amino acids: CASSPDNSYEQYF. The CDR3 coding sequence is TGTGCCAGCAGCCCCGACAATTCCTACGAGCAGTACTTC.

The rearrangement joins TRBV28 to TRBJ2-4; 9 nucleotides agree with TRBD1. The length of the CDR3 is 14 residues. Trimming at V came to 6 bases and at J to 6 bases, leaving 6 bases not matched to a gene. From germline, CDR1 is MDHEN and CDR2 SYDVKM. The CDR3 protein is CASSETGGINIQYF. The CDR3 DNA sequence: TGTGCCAGCAGCGAGACAGGGGGGATAAACATTCAGTACTTC.

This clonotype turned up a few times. The CDR3 loop reads CASSPMTRNSPLHF. The CDR3 region has the DNA TGTGCCAGCAGTCCCATGACCCGTAATTCACCCCTCCACTTT. The chain has TRBV27 and TRBJ1-6, with D hard to call. Per germline, CDR1 MNHEY and CDR2 SMNVEV (reference sequence). The CDR3 covers 14 residues. Trimming removed 5 bases at V and 6 bases at J, with 11 bases between.

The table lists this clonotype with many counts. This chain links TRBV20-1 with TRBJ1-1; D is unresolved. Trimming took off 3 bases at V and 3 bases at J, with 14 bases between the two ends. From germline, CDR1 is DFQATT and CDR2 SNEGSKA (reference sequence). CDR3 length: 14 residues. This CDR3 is CSASQVGWDTEAFF. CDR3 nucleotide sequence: TGCAGTGCTAGTCAGGTGGGCTGGGACACTGAAGCTTTCTTT.

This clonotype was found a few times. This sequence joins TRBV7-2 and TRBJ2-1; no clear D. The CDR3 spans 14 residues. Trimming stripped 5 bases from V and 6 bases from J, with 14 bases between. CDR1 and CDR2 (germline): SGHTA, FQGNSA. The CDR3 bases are TGTGCCAGCAGCCAAGGTCTAGGTGTCAATGAGCAGTTCTTC. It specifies CASSQGLGVNEQFF.

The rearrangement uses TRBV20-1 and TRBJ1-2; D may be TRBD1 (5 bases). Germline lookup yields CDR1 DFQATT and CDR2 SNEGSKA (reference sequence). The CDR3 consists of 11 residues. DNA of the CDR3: TGCTTCTGGGGCCACGCTCCGGGCTACACCTTC. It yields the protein CFWGHAPGYTF.

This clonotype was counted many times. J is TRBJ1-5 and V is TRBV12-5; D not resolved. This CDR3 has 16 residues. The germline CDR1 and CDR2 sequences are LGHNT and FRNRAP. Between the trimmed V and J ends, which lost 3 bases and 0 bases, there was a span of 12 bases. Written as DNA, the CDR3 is TGTGCTAGTGGTTTCCTCCAGGCGTCTAGCAATCAGCCCCAGCATTTT. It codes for CASGFLQASSNQPQHF.

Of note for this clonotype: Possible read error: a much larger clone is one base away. This chain's CDR3 is CASSVPAGTYAQYF. Here the CDR3 DNA reads TGTGCCAGCAGCGTCCCAGCGGGGACCTACGCGCAGTACTTC. This chain joins TRBV9 and TRBJ2-7; 7 nucleotides agree with TRBD2. Germline loops: CDR1 SGDLS, CDR2 YYNGEE. This CDR3 is 14 amino acids long.

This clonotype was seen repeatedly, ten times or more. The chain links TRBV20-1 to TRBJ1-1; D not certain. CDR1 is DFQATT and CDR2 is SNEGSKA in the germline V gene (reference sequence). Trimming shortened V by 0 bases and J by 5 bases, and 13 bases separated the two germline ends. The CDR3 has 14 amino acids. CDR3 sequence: CSAREVTGLTEAFF. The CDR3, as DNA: TGCAGTGCTAGAGAGGTGACGGGGTTGACTGAAGCTTTCTTT.